The T cell receptor beta chain described here comes from a study of T cell responses to AZD1222 COVID-19 vaccine. Whole-study findings and limits: White British ancestry dominated among donors, who included more females, and clonal diversity was possibly underestimated.

This CDR3 comprises 14 residues. Germline CDR1 reads SGHRS; CDR2 reads YFSETQ. Losses at the gene ends were 3 bases for V and 2 bases for J; bases not matched to a gene: 5. As for this clone: The antigen is unknown.

Produced via immunoSEQ multiplex PCR; TCRdb's table is partial and in-frame only. The data show 150,000 to 200,000 clones, about 91% seen once. The sequencing here drew on peripheral blood, taken 28 days after the second AZD1222 dose. This receptor was obtained from an adult who received the AZD1222 COVID-19 vaccine. The chain links TRBV5-1 to TRBJ2-7; the match to TRBD2 covers 7 bases. The CDR3, as DNA: TGCGCCAGCAGCTGGCTGGGAGGGGCCTACGAGCAGTACTTC. Its translation: CASSWLGGAYEQYF.